Listed below are T cell receptor beta chains from one sample, sequenced in a study of blood T cell repertoires in COVID-19. Using immunoSEQ multiplex PCR, the repertoire was profiled, and TCRdb retains in-frame clones only, with some absent. In the table there are about 91,000 clones, 60% to 85% of which are singletons. The sequenced sample consisted of peripheral blood. Every receptor here comes from a woman of 80 years or more with acute or convalescent COVID-19. The CDR3 runs from the conserved cysteine through the conserved F or W. D genes are given only for firm matches. Size values are once, few and many counts, or a class for expanded clones, and some rows have none.

J	size	D	V	DNA	CDR3
TRBJ1-6	.	TRBD1	TRBV18	TGTGCCAGCTCACAGGACAGGAATTCACCCCTCCACTTT	CASSQDRNSPLHF
TRBJ2-2	.	.	TRBV29-1	TGCAGCGTTGGCCCCGGGGGAGGAGAGCTGTTTTTT	CSVGPGGGELFF
TRBJ1-6	.	TRBD1	TRBV27	TGTGCCAGCAGTCCTGAATCCGGGACAGGGGCATCACCCCTCCACTTT	CASSPESGTGASPLHF
TRBJ2-7	.	TRBD2	TRBV19	TGTGCCAGTAGTATTCTTCTAGCGGGAGCCTACGAGCAGTACTTC	CASSILLAGAYEQYF
TRBJ2-1	.	.	TRBV12-3/TRBV12-4	TGTGCCAGCAGTTTAGGGACATACAATGAGCAGTTCTTC	CASSLGTYNEQFF
TRBJ2-2	.	.	TRBV19	TGTGCCAGTAGTGGAGGGAACACCGGGGAGCTGTTTTTT	CASSGGNTGELFF
TRBJ1-4	.	.	TRBV7-9	TGTGCCAGCAGCCCCCGAGGGGGAGGGGAAGAAAAACTGTTTTTT	CASSPRGGGEEKLFF
TRBJ2-1	once	.	TRBV11-3	TGTGCCAGCAGCTGGGGACTGGGCAATGAGCAGTTCTTC	CASSWGLGNEQFF
TRBJ2-1	.	TRBD2	TRBV27	TGTGCCAGCAGTCCAGGGACTAGCGGGGGGAGTGAGCAGTTCTTC	CASSPGTSGGSEQFF
TRBJ2-4	.	.	TRBV3-1/TRBV3-2	TGTGCCAGCAGCCAATCGGTCAGGGACATTCAGTACTTC	CASSQSVRDIQYF
TRBJ2-7	.	TRBD1	TRBV9	TGTGCCAGCAGCTCCCGACAGGGAGCCGAGCAGTACTTC	CASSSRQGAEQYF
TRBJ1-3	.	.	TRBV10-3	TGTGCCATCAACTTGGGGGCAAGCGCCTCTGGAAACACCATATATTTT	CAINLGASASGNTIYF
TRBJ1-1	.	TRBD1	TRBV6-6	TGTGCCAGCAGTTCGAACGACAGGGCTGAAGCTTTCTTT	CASSSNDRAEAFF
TRBJ2-2	.	TRBD2	TRBV27	TGTGCCAGCACCATCCTAGCGGCCAACACCGGGGAGCTGTTTTTT	CASTILAANTGELFF
TRBJ2-5	.	.	TRBV7-2	TGTGCCAGCAGCTTCCAGTCGCCGGAGACCCAGTACTTC	CASSFQSPETQYF
TRBJ2-5	few	TRBD2	TRBV28	TGTGCCAGCAGTTCATCTAGCGGGAAGTACTTC	CASSSSSGKYF
TRBJ1-2	.	.	TRBV27	TGTGCCAGCAGTTTAGGGGGCTGGTATGGCTACACCTTC	CASSLGGWYGYTF
TRBJ2-4	.	.	TRBV6-4	TGTGCCAGCAGTGGCCCGGACAGAGTAGCCAAAAACATTCAGTACTTC	CASSGPDRVAKNIQYF
TRBJ1-1	few	.	TRBV6-2/TRBV6-3	TGTGCCAGCAGTTACGGGGGCCGAACCACTGAAGCTTTCTTT	CASSYGGRTTEAFF
TRBJ1-2	once	TRBD1	TRBV28	TGTGCCAGCAGTTTAGGGACAGGAAACTATGGCTACACCTTC	CASSLGTGNYGYTF
TRBJ1-1	.	.	TRBV28	TGTGCCAGCAGTTTTCACCGGGGGAGCACTGAAGCTTTCTTT	CASSFHRGSTEAFF
TRBJ2-2	.	.	TRBV12-3/TRBV12-4	TGTGCCAGCAGCATGCGGTCCGGGGAGCTGTTTTTT	CASSMRSGELFF
TRBJ2-7	.	.	TRBV6-2/TRBV6-3	TGTGCCAGCAGTTACAGTTCTAGCAGCTCCTACGAGCAGTACTTC	CASSYSSSSSYEQYF